Described below is a single T cell receptor beta chain sequence and its context. The sample comes from a study of T cell changes during pregnancy in multiple sclerosis. The CDR3 has 16 amino acids. V lost 1 base, J lost 1 base, and 2 bases stayed unmatched. Germline lookup yields CDR1 SEHNR and CDR2 FQNEAQ (reference sequence). Sequenced by immunoSEQ multiplex PCR; TCRdb stores in-frame clones only, minus some. The data show about 67,000 clones, about nine tenths seen once. V gene TRBV7-9 combines with J gene TRBJ2-7; TRBD2 matches at 12 bases. The material sequenced was peripheral blood, taken in the first trimester of pregnancy. This clonotype originated in a female donor with multiple sclerosis, enrolled in a pregnancy study. CDR3 sequence (DNA): TGTGCCAGCAGCTTAGACACTAGCGGGGGGTCCTACGAGCAGTACTTC. This gives the protein CASSLDTSGGSYEQYF.